One sample yielded the 18 T cell receptor beta chains listed below, sequenced in a study of shared clonotypes between healthy human individuals. Repertoires were generated with immunoSEQ multiplex PCR, while TCRdb's copy carries only in-frame clones and drops some. The table shows about 530,000 clones, with over 75% occurring only once. Sequencing was performed on PBMCs. Source of these receptors: a woman aged 35 to 49 in good health. Some clones in this sample may be carry-over from other donors' samples.

The rearrangement joins TRBV11-3 to TRBJ2-2; possibly TRBD2 for D (5 bases). The ends were cut back, 4 bases at V and 5 bases at J, with 8 bases in the middle. The CDR3 sequence is 13 residues long. Per the germline V gene, CDR1 is SGHNT and CDR2 is YENEEA. The CDR3 sequence is CASSSPGTGELFF. DNA for the CDR3: TGTGCCAGCAGCTCGCCGGGGACCGGGGAGCTGTTTTTT.

The chain couples TRBV5-5 to TRBJ1-1; no definite D call. This CDR3 has 15 residues. The V and J ends lost 1 base and 8 bases respectively, with 18 bases between them. Germline V gene lookup returns CDR1 SGHKS and CDR2 YYEKEE (reference sequence). The DNA for the CDR3 is TGTGCCAGCAGCTTGACCCCTGATGCCGTTTGGGAAGCTTTCTTT. This sequence encodes CASSLTPDAVWEAFF.

In its sample, this clone was seen many times. This sequence joins TRBV5-4 and TRBJ2-4; D is possibly TRBD1 (5 bases). The V and J ends lost 0 bases and 8 bases respectively, with 15 bases between them. The CDR3 extends over 15 amino acids. CDR1 is SGHNT and CDR2 is YYREEE in the germline V gene (reference sequence). DNA of the CDR3: TGTGCCAGCAGCTTGGGATGGGGCAGGTCGGACATTCAGTACTTC. Residues: CASSLGWGRSDIQYF.

This clone turned up a few times. The rearrangement uses TRBV30 and TRBJ1-1, with a weak D call TRBD1 (5 bases). Germline lookup yields CDR1 GTSNPN and CDR2 SVGIG (reference sequence). Trimming shortened V by 0 bases and J by 5 bases, and 13 bases separated the two germline ends. The CDR3 runs to 14 residues. Here the CDR3 DNA reads TGTGCCTGGAGTGTCGGGGGGACGGGGACTGAAGCTTTCTTT. Protein product: CAWSVGGTGTEAFF. Filled out from reference TRBV30 and TRBJ1-1, the complete variable domain reads SQTIHQWPATLVQPVGSPLSLECTVEGTSNPNLYWYRQAAGRGLQLLFYSVGIGQISSEVPQNLSASRPQDRQFILSSKKLLLSDSGFYLCAWSVGGTGTEAFFGQGTRLTVV.

This clone was counted a single time. At one end the junction does not follow the germline gene, possibly because of a read error. The chain joins TRBV7-2 to TRBJ2-2; D not certain. The CDR3 sequence is 12 residues long. Germline values: CDR1 SGHTA, CDR2 FQGNSA. The CDR3 nucleotides are TGTGCCAGCAGCTTATCCACCAGGGAGCTGTTTTTT. Translation gives CASSLSTRELFF.

The chain combines TRBV28 with TRBJ1-2, with 8 nucleotides matching TRBD1. V was clipped by 6 bases and J by 4 bases; unmatched bases: 13. This CDR3 contains 16 residues. Germline V CDR1 and CDR2: MDHEN, SYDVKM. CDR3 sequence reads: CASRPRTGRQSYGYTF. CDR3 nucleotides: TGTGCCAGCAGACCCCGGACAGGGCGGCAAAGCTATGGCTACACCTTC.

This clone was picked up a small number of times. The chain uses TRBV5-1 and TRBJ2-2; D ambiguous. V was clipped by 7 bases and J by 4 bases, with 14 bases between them. Germline V CDR1 and CDR2: SGHRS, YFSETQ. The CDR3 extends over 14 amino acids. The CDR3 bases are TGCGCCAGCTCGGCTGGGTCCCTCACCGGGGAGCTGTTTTTT. This sequence encodes CASSAGSLTGELFF. The whole variable domain, remainder taken from reference TRBV5-1 and TRBJ2-2, is KAGVTQTPRYLIKTRGQQVTLSCSPISGHRSVSWYQQTPGQGLQFLFEYFSETQRNKGNFPGRFSGRQFSNSRSEMNVSTLELGDSALYLCASSAGSLTGELFFGEGSRLTVL.

The rearrangement links TRBV28 to TRBJ1-2, with D possibly matching TRBD1 (5 bases). Trimming pared 3 bases from V and 6 bases from J, leaving 17 bases between. This CDR3 has 15 amino acids. CDR1 and CDR2 from the germline V gene are MDHEN and SYDVKM. The DNA of the CDR3 is TGTGCCAGCAGTTTCATGGTGGGGGTACTAGATGGCTACACCTTC. Translated, it gives CASSFMVGVLDGYTF.

This clone has only a few counts. Here the CDR3 reads CASSWDRFNTEAFF. The CDR3 DNA is TGTGCCAGCAGCTGGGACAGGTTTAACACTGAAGCTTTCTTT. The V and J genes are TRBV5-4 and TRBJ1-1; 8 bases line up with TRBD1. The CDR3 spans 14 residues. Germline CDR1 and CDR2: SGHNT and YYREEE (reference sequence). V lost 3 bases, J lost 2 bases, and 3 bases stayed unmatched.

This chain uses TRBV5-4 with TRBJ2-5, with 12 positions matching TRBD2. The CDR3 is 15 residues long. From germline, CDR1 is SGHNT and CDR2 YYREEE (reference sequence). With 4 bases clipped from V and 3 bases from J, the junction kept 4 bases outside the gene matches. Here the CDR3 reads CASSKRLAGEETQYF. DNA for the CDR3: TGTGCCAGCAGCAAACGACTAGCGGGAGAAGAGACCCAGTACTTC.

The chain uses TRBV5-1 and TRBJ1-1, with D maybe TRBD1 (6 bases). In germline, CDR1 is SGHRS, CDR2 YFSETQ. V gave up 4 bases and J gave up 3 bases, with 13 bases separating them. The CDR3 sequence is 14 residues long. CDR3 residues: CASSVQGGYTEAFF. Here the CDR3 DNA reads TGCGCCAGCAGCGTACAGGGAGGCTACACTGAAGCTTTCTTT.

V is TRBV6-6 and J is TRBJ1-5; D uncertain. The CDR3 runs to 14 residues. In germline, CDR1 is MNHNY, CDR2 SVGAGI (reference sequence). V lost 10 bases to trimming and J lost 0 bases, with 13 bases between them. CDR3 sequence reads: CATQGIDSNQPQHF. The CDR3 nucleotides are TGTGCCACCCAAGGGATAGATAGCAATCAGCCCCAGCATTTT.

This clone has just a few counts. The CDR3 loop is CASSPMENNEQFF. In DNA form, the CDR3 reads TGTGCCAGCTCACCAATGGAGAACAATGAGCAGTTCTTC. The rearrangement uses TRBV18 and TRBJ2-1, with unresolved D. Germline CDR1 KGHSH, CDR2 LQKENI. V was pared by 2 bases and J by 5 bases, with 7 bases between. The CDR3 extends over 13 amino acids.

About this clone itself: This CDR3 is also generated by other DNA sequences in the sample. This chain connects TRBV18 to TRBJ1-4; D is uncertain. CDR1 is KGHSH, CDR2 LQKENI, per germline. This CDR3 has 12 amino acids. V was clipped by 3 bases and J by 5 bases, with 4 bases between them. The CDR3 protein is CASSPQNEKLFF. The DNA of the CDR3 is TGTGCCAGCTCACCGCAGAATGAAAAACTGTTTTTT.

The chain recombines TRBV7-8 with TRBJ2-3, with D possibly matching TRBD2 (5 bases). V lost 6 bases and J lost 4, with 8 bases in between. The CDR3 contains 12 residues. Germline V gene sequence: CDR1 SGHVS, CDR2 FQNEAQ. The CDR3 protein is CASSTRADTQYF. The CDR3 bases are TGTGCCAGCAGTACTAGGGCAGATACGCAGTATTTT.

This clone was recorded once. The genes are TRBV6-1 and TRBJ1-2, with D maybe TRBD1 (5 bases). CDR1 and CDR2 from the germline V gene are MNHNS and SASEGT. CDR3 length equals 14 residues. Trimming pared 3 bases from V and 3 bases from J, leaving 11 bases between. CDR3 protein: CASSDRQLYYGYTF. The CDR3 DNA is TGTGCCAGCAGTGATAGACAGTTGTACTATGGCTACACCTTC.

The chain is built from TRBV25-1 and TRBJ2-3; 10 nucleotides agree with TRBD2. CDR1 is MGHDK, CDR2 SYGVNS, per germline. Germline trimming cut 5 bases from V and 5 bases from J; bases unmatched to any gene: 10. The CDR3 contains 16 residues. The CDR3 sequence: CASSHSGRASGDTQYF. The DNA of the CDR3 is TGTGCCAGCAGTCACAGCGGGAGGGCCTCGGGAGATACGCAGTATTTT.

About this clone itself: Other DNA variants within this sample encode the same CDR3. J is TRBJ2-7 and V is TRBV2; 8 positions match TRBD1. V lost 6 bases and J lost 7; bases outside the gene matches: 14. The CDR3 runs 15 residues. Per germline, CDR1 SNHLY and CDR2 FYNNEI. The CDR3 DNA sequence: TGTGCCAGCAGCGAGGACAGGGATACCACCGGTGAGCAGTACTTC. Its protein is CASSEDRDTTGEQYF.